This TCR beta chain is drawn from a study of PD-1 blockade in classical Hodgkin lymphoma (TCRdb year 2020). Regarding the complete study: Nivolumab dosing was 3 mg/kg intravenously every 2 weeks, continuing until either disease progression or unacceptable toxicity. The study used TCR beta sequencing and CyTOF to define a peripheral blood immune signature of response to PD-1 blockade in classical Hodgkin lymphoma.

Details on this clone: Its target antigen remains unknown. Per-nucleotide qualities are absent, and no much larger clonotype sits a single base away.

Interpreted using the paper, the time point label stands for: cycle 4 day 1 (C4D1), after about 6 weeks of nivolumab. All trial patients had relapsed after autologous stem cell transplantation, with cohorts A, B and C differing in prior brentuximab vedotin exposure. Magnetic negative selection with a Miltenyi CD4+ T cell isolation kit was used to purify CD4+ T cells from thawed PBMCs. The trial cohort included some 53 patients with relapsed/refractory classical Hodgkin lymphoma, and each patient had a best overall response of complete response, partial response or progressive disease. Trial patients were treated with single-agent nivolumab in the multi-cohort phase II CheckMate 205 trial. Best overall response was determined by an independent review committee according to the 2007 International Working Group response criteria. Trial PBMCs were obtained immediately prior to nivolumab initiation (C1D1) and on therapy at cycle 2 day 1 and cycle 4 day 1. Peripheral blood was collected in 8 mL Vacutainer Cell Preparation Tubes, from which PBMCs were isolated by centrifugation and then cryopreserved. Purified CD4+ and CD8+ fractions were prepared only for cases where an additional PBMC sample was available. Magnetically labelled cells were depleted on LS columns in a quadroMACS separator, and the flow-through was collected as the purified fraction.

Genomic DNA was extracted with the Qiagen DNeasy kit from unsorted PBMCs and from negatively selected CD4+ and CD8+ fractions. Amplification of TCR beta CDR3 regions was done by immunoSEQ multiplex PCR with primers that anneal to V and J segments. A synthetic immune receptor repertoire was used to minimize amplification bias, and remaining bias was computationally removed after sequencing. Processing in the source paper ran as follows. Custom Python scripts were used to quantify repertoire diversity as the Shannon entropy index. The unsorted, CD4+ and CD8+ repertoires were each analyzed separately, with the exception of combined analyses, where CD4+ and CD8+ sequences were merged in silico. A clone was considered expanded if an increase in frequency of at least 2-fold after treatment relative to C1D1 was found, and a pseudocount of 0.5 was applied to clones undetected at baseline. Singleton clones were defined as clones with 0 or 1 copy at C1D1, and non-singleton clones were defined as clones with 2 or more copies. Clones expanded in unsorted samples were annotated as CD4+, CD8+ or unknown by matching protein sequences in sorted samples from the same patient. Wilcoxon tests on paired samples were used to test changes in diversity from C1D1 to C4D1. This is the immuneACCESS table as TCRdb keeps it, with only in-frame sequences that have V and J called. A part of the clones is gone; compared with another copy, unresolved V genes explain less than half, and the rest is unexplained. Clonal size and the V and J genes are those of that table, whereas D and trimming came from the DNA. This sample comprises 15,000 to 20,000 clones, roughly 80% of them detected only once. The ten largest clones capture around 2.6% of the sample.

General conclusions and limits of the study: Lower diversity was observed in patients in whom nivolumab was started less than 1 year after ASCT, and these patients were excluded from later analyses so that confounding by immune reconstitution would be avoided. Baseline diversity similar to that of newly diagnosed patients was observed in trial patients achieving complete response, whereas significantly lower diversity was observed in partial responders and progressors. Newly diagnosed patients were reported to have lower baseline TCR diversity than healthy donors, and relapsed/refractory patients were reported to have lower baseline TCR diversity still. CD4+ but not CD8+ TCR diversity rose significantly by C4D1 (p=0.0027 vs p=0.16), most apparent in complete responders (p=0.02). Only a single clinical trial cohort was studied, and what caused the repertoire differences, possibly disease activity or prior therapy, remained undefined.

Material: CD4+ T cells from blood, obtained before the fourth cycle of nivolumab. The sequence was collected from a human donor with classical Hodgkin lymphoma.

The CDR3 reads CASSLAGDGSYEQYF. The DNA reads as follows: TGTGCCAGCAGTCTTGCCGGGGACGGGTCCTACGAGCAGTACTTC. Rearrangement joined TRBV6-5 to TRBJ2-7; the D segment might be TRBD1 or TRBD2, since each matches 5 bases. CDR1 MNHEY and CDR2 SVGAGI are derived from the germline V gene. There are 15 amino acids in the CDR3, from cysteine to phenylalanine inclusive. Only CDR3 DNA is held: 45 bases, read in frame from base 1. V gives up 5 bases and J gives up 1 base, and the segment between their germline ends measures 15 bases.